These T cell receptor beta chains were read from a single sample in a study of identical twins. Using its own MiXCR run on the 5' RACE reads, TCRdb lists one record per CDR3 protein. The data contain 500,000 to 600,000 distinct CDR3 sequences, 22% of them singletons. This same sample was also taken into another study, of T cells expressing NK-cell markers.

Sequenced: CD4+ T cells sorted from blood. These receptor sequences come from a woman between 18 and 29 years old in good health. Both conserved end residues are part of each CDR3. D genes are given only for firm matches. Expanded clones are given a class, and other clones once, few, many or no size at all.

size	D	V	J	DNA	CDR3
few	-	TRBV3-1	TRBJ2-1	TGTGCCAGCAGCCAAGGGGGCCCAACCAATGAGCAGTTCTTC	CASSQGGPTNEQFF
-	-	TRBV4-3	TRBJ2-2	TGCGCCAGCAGCCATCCGAGTGTCACCGGGGAGCTGTTTTTT	CASSHPSVTGELFF
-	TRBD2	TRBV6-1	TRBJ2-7	TGTGCCAGCAGCTCTCCTCCTGCGGGAGCAGAGTACGAGCAGTACTTC	CASSSPPAGAEYEQYF
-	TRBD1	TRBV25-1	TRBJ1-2	TGTGCCAGCAGTGACGGTACAGGGGGGTACTATGGCTACACCTTC	CASSDGTGGYYGYTF
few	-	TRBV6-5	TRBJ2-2	TGTGCCAGCAGTTCTCCAACCGACCCTAACACCGGGGAGCTGTTTTTT	CASSSPTDPNTGELFF
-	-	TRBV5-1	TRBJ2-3	TGCGCCAGCAGCTTGGTAGGGGAGGATACGCAGTATTTT	CASSLVGEDTQYF
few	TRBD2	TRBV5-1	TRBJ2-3	TGCGCCACCAGGACTAGCGGAACCACAGATACGCAGTATTTT	CATRTSGTTDTQYF
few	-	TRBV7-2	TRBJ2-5	TGTGCCAGCAGCCCCGAGGTGGGGACCCAGTACTTC	CASSPEVGTQYF
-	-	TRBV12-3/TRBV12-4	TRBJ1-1	TGTGCCAACAGGGCTGGGAACACTGAAGCTTTCTTT	CANRAGNTEAFF
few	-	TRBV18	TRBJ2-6	TGTGCCAGCTCACCACCGGCCCGGGCTGGGGCCAACGTCCTGACTTTC	CASSPPARAGANVLTF
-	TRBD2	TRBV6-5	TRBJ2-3	TGTGCCAGCAGTTTTCAGCGGGGGGCCCGAGATACGCAGTATTTT	CASSFQRGARDTQYF
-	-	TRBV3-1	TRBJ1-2	TGTGCCAGCAGCCAGCTGGGACGGACCTATGGCTACACCTTC	CASSQLGRTYGYTF
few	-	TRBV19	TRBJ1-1	TGTGCCAGTGGCGGAAGTTTCATGAACACTGAAGCTTTCTTT	CASGGSFMNTEAFF
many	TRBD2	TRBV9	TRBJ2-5	TGTGCCAGCAGCTTCGGGACTAGTGGGACCCAGTACTTC	CASSFGTSGTQYF
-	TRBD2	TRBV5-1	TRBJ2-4	TGCGCCAGCAGCTTGGATCCAACGGGGGGGGCTGCCAAAAACATTCAGTACTTC	CASSLDPTGGAAKNIQYF
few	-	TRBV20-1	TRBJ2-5	TGCAGTGCTACTCCGGACCCCCAAGAGACCCAGTACTTC	CSATPDPQETQYF
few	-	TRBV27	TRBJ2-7	TGTGCCAGCCCAGGGAGAACTAGCTTTCTCCACGAGCAGTACTTC	CASPGRTSFLHEQYF
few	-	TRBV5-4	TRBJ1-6	TGTGCCAGCAGCCCCGAGGGCAGGGTGAATTCACCCCTCCACTTT	CASSPEGRVNSPLHF
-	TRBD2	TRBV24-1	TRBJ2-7	TGTGCCACCTCGGAGGCGGGAGTTAAAAGCTCCTACGAGCAGTACTTC	CATSEAGVKSSYEQYF
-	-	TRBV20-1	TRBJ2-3	TGCAGTGCGGAGACCCGCACAGATACGCAGTATTTT	CSAETRTDTQYF
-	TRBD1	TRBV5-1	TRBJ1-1	TGCGCCAGCAGCTTGGGGGACAGGGACAACACTGAAGCTTTCTTT	CASSLGDRDNTEAFF
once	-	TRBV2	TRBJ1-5	TGTGCCGGCCAGACAGACGGTAGCAATCAGCCCCAGCATTTT	CAGQTDGSNQPQHF
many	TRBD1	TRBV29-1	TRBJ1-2	TGCAGCGTTGACAGGGGGTACGGCTACACCTTC	CSVDRGYGYTF
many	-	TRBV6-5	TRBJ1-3	TGTGCCAGCAGTTACTCCACAGGCCACTCTGGAAACACCATATATTTT	CASSYSTGHSGNTIYF
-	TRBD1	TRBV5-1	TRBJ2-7	TGCGCCAGCAGCTTGGTTCGGGACAGGCTTATCTACGAGCAGTACTTC	CASSLVRDRLIYEQYF
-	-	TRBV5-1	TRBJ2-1	TGCGCCACCAAAGACAGTGTCAATGAGCAGTTCTTC	CATKDSVNEQFF
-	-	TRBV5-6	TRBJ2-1	TGTGCCAGCAGCTTGGTCGGGAGATTTGGGAATGAGCAGTTCTTC	CASSLVGRFGNEQFF
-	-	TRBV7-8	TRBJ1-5	TGTGCCAGCAGCCCTCAGGACTTCAATCAGCCCCAGCATTTT	CASSPQDFNQPQHF
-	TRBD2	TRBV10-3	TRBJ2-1	TGTGCCATCAGTGAGACTTTTCCCCAGACTAGCGGGAGGTCTGAGCAGTTCTTC	CAISETFPQTSGRSEQFF
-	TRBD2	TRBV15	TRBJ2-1	TGTGCCACCAGCAGGACCCTAGCGGGAGGGCACGGGGAGCAGTTCTTC	CATSRTLAGGHGEQFF
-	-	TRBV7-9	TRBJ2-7	TGTGCCAGCAGCTTAGTTGAAGACGAGCAGTACTTC	CASSLVEDEQYF
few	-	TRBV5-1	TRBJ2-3	TGCGCCAGCAGCTTACAGGGAATGGATACGCAGTATTTT	CASSLQGMDTQYF
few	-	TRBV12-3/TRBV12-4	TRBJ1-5	TGTGCCAGCAGGGCTACAGAGAATCAGCCCCAGCATTTT	CASRATENQPQHF
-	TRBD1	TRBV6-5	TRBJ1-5	TGTGCCAGCAGTTACCGGGGACAGGGGAATCAGCCCCAGCATTTT	CASSYRGQGNQPQHF
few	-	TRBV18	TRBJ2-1	TGTGCCAGCTCACACGGGGAAATAAATGAGCAGTTCTTC	CASSHGEINEQFF
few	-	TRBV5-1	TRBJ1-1	TGCGCCAGCAGCTTGGACAGCGCCATGAACACTGAAGCTTTCTTT	CASSLDSAMNTEAFF
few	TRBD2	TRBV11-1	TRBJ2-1	TGTGCCAGCAGCTCAGCCATGACGGGGGGGCCTATCAACAATGAGCAGTTCTTC	CASSSAMTGGPINNEQFF
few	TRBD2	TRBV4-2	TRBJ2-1	TGTGCCAGCAGCCAAGTCGGTCTAGCGGGGGGCAGGAGCTCCTACAATGAGCAGTTCTTC	CASSQVGLAGGRSSYNEQFF
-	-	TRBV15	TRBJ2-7	TGTGCCACGAAACCCCAGGCCCAAGCCTACGAGCAGTACTTC	CATKPQAQAYEQYF
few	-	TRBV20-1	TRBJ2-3	TGCAGTGCCCAACGACGAGCCCTCCCAGATACGCAGTATTTT	CSAQRRALPDTQYF
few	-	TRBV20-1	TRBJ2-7	TGCAGTGCCGAGGGACCATCCTACGAGCAGTACTTC	CSAEGPSYEQYF